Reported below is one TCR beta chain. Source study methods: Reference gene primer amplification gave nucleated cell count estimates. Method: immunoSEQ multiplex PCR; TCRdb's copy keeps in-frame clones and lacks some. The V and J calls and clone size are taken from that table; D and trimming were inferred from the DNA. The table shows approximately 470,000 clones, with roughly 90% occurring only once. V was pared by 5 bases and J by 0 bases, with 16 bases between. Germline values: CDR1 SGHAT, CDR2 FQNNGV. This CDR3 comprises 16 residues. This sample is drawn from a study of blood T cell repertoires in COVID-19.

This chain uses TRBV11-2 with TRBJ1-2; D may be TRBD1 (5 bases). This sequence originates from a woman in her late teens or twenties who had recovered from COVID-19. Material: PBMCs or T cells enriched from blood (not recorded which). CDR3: CASSPLPGQPNYGYTF. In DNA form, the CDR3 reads TGTGCCAGCAGCCCACTCCCAGGGCAACCTAACTATGGCTACACCTTC.